This TCR beta chain was profiled in a study of blood T cell repertoires in COVID-19. This CDR3 has 15 residues. After removal of 6 bases from V and 9 bases from J, the junction contained 15 bases not matched to a gene. The germline V gene encodes CDR1 MNHEY and CDR2 SVGAGI. Clones were read by immunoSEQ multiplex PCR, and TCRdb kept only the in-frame ones, dropping some. This sample has around 300,000 clones, with around 91% found just once. V gene TRBV6-5 combines with J gene TRBJ1-2, with 8 bases lining up with TRBD1. The sequenced sample was PBMCs or T cells enriched from blood (not recorded which). The TCR comes from a woman under 30 who had recovered from COVID-19. CDR3 nucleotide sequence: TGTGCCAGCAGGACGACCAAGCAGGGGGCCGGGAGCTACACCTTC. Translating it yields CASRTTKQGAGSYTF.